This is a list of T cell receptor beta chains from one sample in a study of blood T cells in healthy people across ages. TCRdb ran MiXCR on the 5' RACE reads and lists one entry per CDR3 protein. The data contain over 950,000 distinct CDR3 sequences, 35% to 45% of them singletons. The sample was blood. Source of these receptors: a man aged 18 to 30 in good health. Both conserved end residues are part of each CDR3. The D gene is left open where the match is weak. Rows may omit the clone size; those that give it use once, few, many or a size class.

abundance,j_gene,d_gene,v_gene,CDR3nt,CDR3aa
-,TRBJ1-4,-,TRBV9,TGTGCCAGCAGCTTTTCAAGACGGGCAACTAATGAAAAACTGTTTTTT,CASSFSRRATNEKLFF
once,TRBJ2-2,TRBD1,TRBV27,TGTGCCAGCAGCCGGTGGACAGGGGGGACCGGGGAGCTGTTTTTT,CASSRWTGGTGELFF
-,TRBJ2-2,-,TRBV21-1,TGTGCCAGCAGTAGTATTCCGCCCAGCACCGGGGAGCTGTTTTTT,CASSSIPPSTGELFF
-,TRBJ2-3,-,TRBV12-3/TRBV12-4,TGTGCCGTGACCCCTAGGGACAACACAGATGCGCAGTATTTT,CAVTPRDNTDAQYF
-,TRBJ2-7,TRBD1,TRBV29-1,TGCAGCGTTGAAGGAGGACAGGGGCTGGACTACTACGAGCAGTACTTC,CSVEGGQGLDYYEQYF
few,TRBJ1-2,-,TRBV24-1,TGTGCCACCAGTGACGGGGGGAATAACTATGGCTACACCTTC,CATSDGGNNYGYTF
-,TRBJ1-5,-,TRBV28,TGTGCCAGCATCGTGGGACGTAACAATCAGCCCCAGCATTTT,CASIVGRNNQPQHF
-,TRBJ2-7,-,TRBV4-1,TGCGCCAGCAGCCAAGATGTGCAGGCCTACGAGCAGTACTTC,CASSQDVQAYEQYF
-,TRBJ1-1,-,TRBV20-1,TGCAGTGCGCACCGGACCCGACGGGGCACTGAAGCTTTCTTT,CSAHRTRRGTEAFF
-,TRBJ1-2,-,TRBV12-3/TRBV12-4,TGTGCCAGCAGTTTGGAGACGACCAACTATGGCTACACCTTC,CASSLETTNYGYTF
-,TRBJ2-1,TRBD1,TRBV5-1,TGCGCCAGCAGCAGGGACAGGGTGTCGTCCGAGCAGTTCTTC,CASSRDRVSSEQFF
-,TRBJ1-3,TRBD1,TRBV18,TGTGCCAGCTCACCGGGGACAGCTGGAAACACCATATATTTT,CASSPGTAGNTIYF
once,TRBJ1-1,-,TRBV12-3/TRBV12-4,TGTGCCAGCAGGGCTACAGGGTTGGACTCTGAAGCTTTCTTT,CASRATGLDSEAFF
-,TRBJ1-6,-,TRBV30,TGTGCCTGGAGACCTTGGATGAGCTCCTATAATTCACCCCCCCACTTT,CAWRPWMSSYNSPPHF
-,TRBJ1-2,-,TRBV29-1,TGCAGCGTTGAAAAAGGGGCCACTAACTATGGCTACACCTTC,CSVEKGATNYGYTF